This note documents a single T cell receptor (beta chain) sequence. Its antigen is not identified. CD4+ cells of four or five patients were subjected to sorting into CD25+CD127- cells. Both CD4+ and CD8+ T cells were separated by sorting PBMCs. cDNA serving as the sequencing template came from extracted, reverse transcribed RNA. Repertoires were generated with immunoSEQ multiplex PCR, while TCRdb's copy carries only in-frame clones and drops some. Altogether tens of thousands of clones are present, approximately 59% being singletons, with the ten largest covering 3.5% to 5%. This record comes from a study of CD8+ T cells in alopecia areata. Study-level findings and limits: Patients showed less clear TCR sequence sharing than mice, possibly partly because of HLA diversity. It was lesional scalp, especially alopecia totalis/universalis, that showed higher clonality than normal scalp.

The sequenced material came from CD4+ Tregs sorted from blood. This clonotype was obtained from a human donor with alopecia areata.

CDR3 protein: CASSVGLSQETQYF. CDR3 nucleotide sequence: TGTGCCAGCAGCGTAGGGCTCTCGCAAGAGACCCAGTACTTC. The rearrangement joins TRBV9 to TRBJ2-5; D remains ambiguous. V gave up 0 bases and J gave up 2 bases, with 8 bases separating them. This CDR3 comprises 14 residues. CDR1 and CDR2 (germline): SGDLS, YYNGEE.